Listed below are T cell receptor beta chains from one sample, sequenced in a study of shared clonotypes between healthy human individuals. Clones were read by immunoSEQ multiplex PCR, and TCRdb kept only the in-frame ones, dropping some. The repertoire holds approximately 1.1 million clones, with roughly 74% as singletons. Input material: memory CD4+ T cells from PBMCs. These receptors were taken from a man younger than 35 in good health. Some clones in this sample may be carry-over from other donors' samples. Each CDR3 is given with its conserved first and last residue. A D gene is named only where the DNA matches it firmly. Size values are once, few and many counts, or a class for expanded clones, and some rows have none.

CDR3aa: CASSQDWDRAGNTIYF
CDR3nt: TGCGCCAGCAGCCAAGATTGGGACAGGGCTGGAAACACCATATATTTT
v_gene: TRBV4-1
j_gene: TRBJ1-3
d_gene: TRBD1
abundance: -

CDR3aa: CASSRRRNTEAFF
CDR3nt: TGCGCCAGCAGCCGGCGAAGGAACACTGAAGCTTTCTTT
v_gene: TRBV4-1
j_gene: TRBJ1-1
d_gene: -
abundance: -

CDR3aa: CASSKSWLDSYEQYF
CDR3nt: TGTGCCAGCTCAAAGTCGTGGCTCGACTCCTACGAGCAGTACTTC
v_gene: TRBV28
j_gene: TRBJ2-7
d_gene: -
abundance: -

CDR3aa: CASSPATGGYNEQFF
CDR3nt: TGTGCCAGCTCACCCGCCACAGGGGGCTACAATGAGCAGTTCTTC
v_gene: TRBV18
j_gene: TRBJ2-1
d_gene: TRBD1
abundance: few

CDR3aa: CASSSSGTSAITDTQYF
CDR3nt: TGCGCCAGCAGCTCATCCGGGACTAGCGCGATCACAGATACGCAGTATTTT
v_gene: TRBV5-1
j_gene: TRBJ2-3
d_gene: TRBD2
abundance: -

CDR3aa: CATSGNGARDEQFF
CDR3nt: TGTGCCACCAGCGGGAATGGGGCTAGGGATGAGCAGTTCTTC
v_gene: TRBV15
j_gene: TRBJ2-1
d_gene: -
abundance: -

CDR3aa: CASSAGQWETQYF
CDR3nt: TGTGCCAGCAGCGCCGGACAATGGGAGACCCAGTACTTC
v_gene: TRBV9
j_gene: TRBJ2-5
d_gene: -
abundance: -

CDR3aa: CASSRGGSQQFF
CDR3nt: TGTGCCAGCAGCCGGGGGGGTTCCCAGCAGTTCTTC
v_gene: TRBV28
j_gene: TRBJ2-1
d_gene: TRBD2
abundance: -

CDR3aa: CASSVGGVLTEAFF
CDR3nt: TGTGCCAGCAGCGTTGGGGGGGTTCTGACTGAAGCTTTCTTT
v_gene: TRBV9
j_gene: TRBJ1-1
d_gene: -
abundance: -

CDR3aa: CASSRGAGGEETQYF
CDR3nt: TGCGCCAGCAGCCGTGGAGCGGGAGGGGAAGAGACCCAGTACTTC
v_gene: TRBV5-1
j_gene: TRBJ2-5
d_gene: TRBD2
abundance: -

CDR3aa: CAWRVAGGDTQYF
CDR3nt: TGTGCCTGGAGAGTAGCGGGAGGGGATACGCAGTATTTT
v_gene: TRBV30
j_gene: TRBJ2-3
d_gene: TRBD2
abundance: -

CDR3aa: CASTDRGREKLFF
CDR3nt: TGTGCCAGCACGGACAGGGGGCGGGAAAAACTGTTTTTT
v_gene: TRBV25-1
j_gene: TRBJ1-4
d_gene: TRBD1
abundance: few

CDR3aa: CASNPGGSNTEAFF
CDR3nt: TGTGCCAGCAATCCGGGGGGATCCAACACTGAAGCTTTCTTT
v_gene: TRBV6-5
j_gene: TRBJ1-1
d_gene: -
abundance: -

CDR3aa: CASSRDLGNEQFF
CDR3nt: TGCGCCAGCAGCCGCGATTTAGGGAATGAGCAGTTCTTC
v_gene: TRBV4-3
j_gene: TRBJ2-1
d_gene: -
abundance: -

CDR3aa: CASSLEAPPGNTIYF
CDR3nt: TGCGCCAGCAGCTTGGAGGCGCCTCCTGGAAACACCATATATTTT
v_gene: TRBV5-1
j_gene: TRBJ1-3
d_gene: -
abundance: -

CDR3aa: CASSLIGGLAGNEQFF
CDR3nt: TGTGCCAGCAGTTTAATAGGGGGACTAGCGGGCAATGAGCAGTTCTTC
v_gene: TRBV28
j_gene: TRBJ2-1
d_gene: TRBD2
abundance: -

CDR3aa: CASSYSATAHGNTIYF
CDR3nt: TGTGCCAGCAGTTACTCGGCGACAGCCCATGGAAACACCATATATTTT
v_gene: TRBV6-5
j_gene: TRBJ1-3
d_gene: -
abundance: -

CDR3aa: CASSFITGLTEAFF
CDR3nt: TGTGCCAGCAGTTTCATTACAGGGTTAACTGAAGCTTTCTTT
v_gene: TRBV27
j_gene: TRBJ1-1
d_gene: -
abundance: -

CDR3aa: CASSSVSGATDTQYF
CDR3nt: TGTGCCAGCAGCTCCGTCTCGGGAGCCACAGATACGCAGTATTTT
v_gene: TRBV7-9
j_gene: TRBJ2-3
d_gene: -
abundance: -

CDR3aa: CASTWDRNTGELFF
CDR3nt: TGTGCCAGCACCTGGGACAGAAACACCGGGGAGCTGTTTTTT
v_gene: TRBV2
j_gene: TRBJ2-2
d_gene: TRBD1
abundance: -

CDR3aa: CASSLNWGETQYF
CDR3nt: TGTGCCAGCAGCTTAAATTGGGGGGAGACCCAGTACTTC
v_gene: TRBV11-2
j_gene: TRBJ2-5
d_gene: -
abundance: -

CDR3aa: CASSFHQGYTDTQYF
CDR3nt: TGTGCCAGCAGTTTTCATCAGGGTTACACAGATACGCAGTATTTT
v_gene: TRBV28
j_gene: TRBJ2-3
d_gene: -
abundance: -

CDR3aa: CASNAGVPRDTQYF
CDR3nt: TGCGCCAGCAACGCGGGCGTCCCTCGCGATACGCAGTATTTT
v_gene: TRBV5-1
j_gene: TRBJ2-3
d_gene: -
abundance: -

CDR3aa: CASSYRQSYEQYF
CDR3nt: TGTGCCAGCAGTTACAGGCAGTCCTACGAGCAGTACTTC
v_gene: TRBV6-5
j_gene: TRBJ2-7
d_gene: -
abundance: -

CDR3aa: CASSLAPGHLSLGSYGYTF
CDR3nt: TGTGCCAGCAGCTTAGCGCCGGGACACCTCTCACTTGGGAGCTATGGCTACACCTTC
v_gene: TRBV7-2
j_gene: TRBJ1-2
d_gene: -
abundance: once

CDR3aa: CSVRKDSEKLFF
CDR3nt: TGCAGCGTTCGGAAGGATAGTGAAAAACTGTTTTTT
v_gene: TRBV29-1
j_gene: TRBJ1-4
d_gene: -
abundance: few

CDR3aa: CASSLLGATNEKLFF
CDR3nt: TGTGCCAGCAGTTTATTGGGTGCAACTAATGAAAAACTGTTTTTT
v_gene: TRBV27
j_gene: TRBJ1-4
d_gene: -
abundance: few

CDR3aa: CASSSLTQHRGVSGYTF
CDR3nt: TGTGCCAGCAGCTCACTAACCCAACACAGGGGGGTGAGCGGCTACACCTTC
v_gene: TRBV5-6
j_gene: TRBJ1-2
d_gene: TRBD1
abundance: -

CDR3aa: CATSRVHQETQYF
CDR3nt: TGTGCCACCAGCAGAGTCCACCAAGAGACCCAGTACTTC
v_gene: TRBV15
j_gene: TRBJ2-5
d_gene: -
abundance: once

CDR3aa: CASSLMGLAGVETQYF
CDR3nt: TGTGCCAGCAGCCTCATGGGACTAGCGGGAGTGGAGACCCAGTACTTC
v_gene: TRBV2
j_gene: TRBJ2-5
d_gene: TRBD2
abundance: -

CDR3aa: CASSGTADAGELFF
CDR3nt: TGTGCCAGCAGCGGTACGGCGGACGCAGGGGAGCTGTTTTTT
v_gene: TRBV28
j_gene: TRBJ2-2
d_gene: -
abundance: many